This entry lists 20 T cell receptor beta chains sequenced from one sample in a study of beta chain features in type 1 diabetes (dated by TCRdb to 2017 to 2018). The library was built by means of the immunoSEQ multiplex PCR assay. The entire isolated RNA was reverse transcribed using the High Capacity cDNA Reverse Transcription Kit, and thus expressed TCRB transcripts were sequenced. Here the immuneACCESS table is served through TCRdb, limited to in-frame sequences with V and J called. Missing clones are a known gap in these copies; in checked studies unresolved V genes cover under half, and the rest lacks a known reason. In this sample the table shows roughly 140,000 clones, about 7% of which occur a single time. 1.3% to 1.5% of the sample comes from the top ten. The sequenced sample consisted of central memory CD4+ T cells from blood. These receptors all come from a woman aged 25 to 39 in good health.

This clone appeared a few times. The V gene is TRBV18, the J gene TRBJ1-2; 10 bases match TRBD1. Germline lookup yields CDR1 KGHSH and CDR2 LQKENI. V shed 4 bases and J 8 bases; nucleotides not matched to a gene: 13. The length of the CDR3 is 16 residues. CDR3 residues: CASSRQGASTNGGYTF. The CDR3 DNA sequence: TGTGCCAGCTCACGACAGGGGGCGTCAACCAATGGAGGCTACACCTTC.

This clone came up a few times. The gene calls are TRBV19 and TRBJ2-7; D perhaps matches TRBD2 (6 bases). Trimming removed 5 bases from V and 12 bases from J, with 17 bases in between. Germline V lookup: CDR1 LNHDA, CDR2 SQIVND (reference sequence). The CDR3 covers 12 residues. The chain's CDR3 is CASSSRGAVAYF. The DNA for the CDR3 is TGTGCCAGTAGTTCCCGCGGGGCCGTGGCGTACTTC.

The CDR3 DNA follows: TGTGCTAGTGGTTTGTTGTGGGCCAATGAGCAGTTCTTC. Its protein product is CASGLLWANEQFF. This chain connects TRBV12-5 to TRBJ2-1, with D unresolved. CDR3 size: 13 residues. The germline CDR1 and CDR2 sequences are LGHNT and FRNRAP. Trimming stripped 2 bases from V and 6 bases from J, with 8 bases between.

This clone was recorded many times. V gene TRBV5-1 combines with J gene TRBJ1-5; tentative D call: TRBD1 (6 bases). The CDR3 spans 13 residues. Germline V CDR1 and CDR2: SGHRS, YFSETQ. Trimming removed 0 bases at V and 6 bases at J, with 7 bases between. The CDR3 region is CASSLVGAQPQHF. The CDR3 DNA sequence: TGCGCCAGCAGCTTGGTGGGGGCTCAGCCCCAGCATTTT.

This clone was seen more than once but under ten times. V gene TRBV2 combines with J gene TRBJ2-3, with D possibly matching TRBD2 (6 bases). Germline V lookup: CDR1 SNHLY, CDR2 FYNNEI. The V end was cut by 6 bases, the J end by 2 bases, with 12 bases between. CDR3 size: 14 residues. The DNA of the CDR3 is TGTGCCAGCAGCGGCGGGACTGCCACAGATACGCAGTATTTT. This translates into CASSGGTATDTQYF.

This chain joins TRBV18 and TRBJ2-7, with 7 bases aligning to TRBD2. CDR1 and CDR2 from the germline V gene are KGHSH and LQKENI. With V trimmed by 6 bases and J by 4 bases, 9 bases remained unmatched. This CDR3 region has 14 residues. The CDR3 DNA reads TGTGCCAGCTCTCCGGGACTACAACTTTACGAGCAGTACTTC. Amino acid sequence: CASSPGLQLYEQYF.

CDR3 in DNA: TGTGCCAGCTCACCCACGGGAGGGCCCGGGCCAGATACGCAGTATTTT. Translation gives CASSPTGGPGPDTQYF. The chain joins TRBV18 to TRBJ2-3, with TRBD2 matching 8 bases. Germline CDR1 and CDR2: KGHSH and LQKENI. The CDR3 covers 16 residues. J lost 4 bases, V lost 3 bases, and 9 bases had no gene match.

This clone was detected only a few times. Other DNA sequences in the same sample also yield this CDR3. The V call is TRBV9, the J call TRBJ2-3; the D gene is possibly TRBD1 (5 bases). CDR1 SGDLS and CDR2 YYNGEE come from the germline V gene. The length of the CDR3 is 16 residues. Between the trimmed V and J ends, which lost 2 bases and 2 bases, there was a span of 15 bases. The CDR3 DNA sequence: TGTGCCAGCAGCGTTGGGGCAGGAGCCTTCACAGATACGCAGTATTTT. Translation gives CASSVGAGAFTDTQYF. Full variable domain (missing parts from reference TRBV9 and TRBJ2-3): DSGVTQTPKHLITATGQRVTLRCSPRSGDLSVYWYQQSLDQGLQFLIQYYNGEERAKGNILERFSAQQFPDLHSELNLSSLELGDSALYFCASSVGAGAFTDTQYFGPGTRLTVL.

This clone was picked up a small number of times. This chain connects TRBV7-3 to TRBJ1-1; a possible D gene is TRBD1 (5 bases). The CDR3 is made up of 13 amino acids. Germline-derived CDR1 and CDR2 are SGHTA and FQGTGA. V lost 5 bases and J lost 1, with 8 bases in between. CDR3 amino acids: CASSTTENTEAFF. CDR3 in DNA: TGTGCCAGCAGCACGACAGAGAACACTGAAGCTTTCTTT.

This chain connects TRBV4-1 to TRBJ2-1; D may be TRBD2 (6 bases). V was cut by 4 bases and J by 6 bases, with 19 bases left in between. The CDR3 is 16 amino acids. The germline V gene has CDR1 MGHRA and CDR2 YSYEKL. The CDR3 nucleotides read TGCGCCAGCAGCCGAATTGGGCTAGTGGAGGGCAATGAGCAGTTCTTC. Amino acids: CASSRIGLVEGNEQFF.

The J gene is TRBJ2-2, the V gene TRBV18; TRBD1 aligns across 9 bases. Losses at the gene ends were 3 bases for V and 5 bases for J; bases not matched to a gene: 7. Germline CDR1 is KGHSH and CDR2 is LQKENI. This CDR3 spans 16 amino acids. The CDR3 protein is CASSPSRQGETGELFF. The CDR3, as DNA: TGTGCCAGCTCACCTTCCCGACAGGGGGAAACCGGGGAGCTGTTTTTT. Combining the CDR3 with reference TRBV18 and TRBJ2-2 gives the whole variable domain NAGVMQNPRHLVRRRGQEARLRCSPMKGHSHVYWYRQLPEEGLKFMVYLQKENIIDESGMPKERFSAEFPKEGPSILRIQQVVRGDSAAYFCASSPSRQGETGELFFGEGSRLTVL.

The CDR3 loop reads CASSTIRGGEQPQHF. CDR3 DNA sequence: TGTGCCAGCAGTACAATCCGGGGGGGAGAGCAGCCCCAGCATTTT. The gene calls are TRBV28 and TRBJ1-5, with D tentatively TRBD1 (5 bases). CDR3 length equals 15 residues. Germline V gene sequence: CDR1 MDHEN, CDR2 SYDVKM. V lost 5 bases and J lost 7, with 18 bases in between.

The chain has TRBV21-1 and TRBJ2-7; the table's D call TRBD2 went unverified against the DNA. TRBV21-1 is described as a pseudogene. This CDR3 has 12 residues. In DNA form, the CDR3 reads TGTGCCAGCACGCAGCGGGTCTACGAGCAGTACTTC. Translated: CASTQRVYEQYF.

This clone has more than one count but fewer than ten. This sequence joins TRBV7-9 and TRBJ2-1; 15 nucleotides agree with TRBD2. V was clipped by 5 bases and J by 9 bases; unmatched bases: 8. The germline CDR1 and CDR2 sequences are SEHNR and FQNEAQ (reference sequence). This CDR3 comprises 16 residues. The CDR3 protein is CASSIGLAGGNSEQFF. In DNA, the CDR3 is TGTGCCAGCAGCATCGGACTAGCGGGAGGGAACAGTGAGCAGTTCTTC.

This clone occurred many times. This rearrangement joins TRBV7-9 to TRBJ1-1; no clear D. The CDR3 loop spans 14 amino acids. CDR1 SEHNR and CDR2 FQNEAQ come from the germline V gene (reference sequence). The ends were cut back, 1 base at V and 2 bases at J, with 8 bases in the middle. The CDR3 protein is CASSLGDLNTEAFF. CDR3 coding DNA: TGTGCCAGCAGCTTAGGAGACTTAAACACTGAAGCTTTCTTT.

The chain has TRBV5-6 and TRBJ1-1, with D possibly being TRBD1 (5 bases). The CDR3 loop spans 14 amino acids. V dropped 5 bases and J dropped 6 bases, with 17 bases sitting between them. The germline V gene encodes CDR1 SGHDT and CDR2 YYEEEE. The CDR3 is CASRGRGYGAEAFF. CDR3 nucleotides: TGTGCCAGCAGGGGACGGGGGTACGGGGCTGAAGCTTTCTTT.

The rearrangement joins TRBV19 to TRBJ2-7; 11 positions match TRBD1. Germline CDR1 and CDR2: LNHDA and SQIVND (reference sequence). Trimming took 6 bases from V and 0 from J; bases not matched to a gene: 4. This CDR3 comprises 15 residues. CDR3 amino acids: CASSAGTGGSYEQYF. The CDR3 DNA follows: TGTGCCAGTAGCGCCGGGACAGGGGGCTCCTACGAGCAGTACTTC.

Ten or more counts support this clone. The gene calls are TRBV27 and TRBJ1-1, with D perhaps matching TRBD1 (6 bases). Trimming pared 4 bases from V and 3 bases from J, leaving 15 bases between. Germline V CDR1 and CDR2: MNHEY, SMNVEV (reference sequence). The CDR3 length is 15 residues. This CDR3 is CASSYHRVSDTEAFF. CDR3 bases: TGTGCCAGCAGTTACCACAGGGTATCGGACACTGAAGCTTTCTTT.

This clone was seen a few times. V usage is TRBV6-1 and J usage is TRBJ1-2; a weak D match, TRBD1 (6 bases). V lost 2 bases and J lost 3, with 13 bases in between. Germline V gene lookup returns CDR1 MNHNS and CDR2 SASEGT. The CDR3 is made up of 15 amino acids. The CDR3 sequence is CASSEFSGQHYGYTF. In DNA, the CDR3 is TGTGCCAGCAGTGAATTTAGTGGACAGCACTATGGCTACACCTTC.

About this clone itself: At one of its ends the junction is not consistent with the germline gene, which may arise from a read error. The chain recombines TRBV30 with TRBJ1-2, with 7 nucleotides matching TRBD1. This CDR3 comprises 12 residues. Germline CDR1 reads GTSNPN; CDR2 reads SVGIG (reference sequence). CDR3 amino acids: CAWSKVQGYPHF. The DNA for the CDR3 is TGTGCCTGGAGTAAAGTACAGGGGTATCCCCACTTC.